The clone carrying this T cell receptor (beta chain) has just a few counts. Per the original methods: Scientists estimated how many nucleated cells there were by amplifying reference gene primers. Produced via immunoSEQ multiplex PCR; TCRdb's table is partial and in-frame only. For V, J and clone size, that table is used; D and trimming come from the DNA. The table has 300,000 to 400,000 clones, more than 75% seen once. These data belong to a study of blood T cell repertoires in COVID-19. Study as a whole: Whether acute or convalescent, the COVID-19 samples came from the United States, Italy and Spain.

The study assigned cohorts using participant-reported clinical history. Recovery meant two consecutive negative NP/OP PCR tests, professional clearance, or resolved symptoms. The sequencing input was PBMCs or T cells enriched from blood (not recorded which). The sequence was collected from a young woman who had recovered from COVID-19.

CDR3 protein: CASSRIEVSTEAFF. CDR3 nucleotides: TGTGCCAGTAGTCGTATAGAGGTCAGCACTGAAGCTTTCTTT. V is TRBV19 and J is TRBJ1-1; D ambiguous. The V end was cut by 5 bases, the J end by 4 bases, with 14 bases between. Per germline, CDR1 LNHDA and CDR2 SQIVND (reference sequence). The CDR3 contains 14 residues.